The 10 T cell receptor beta chains in this list originate from one sample, sequenced in a study of technical replicates of blood from several donors. Some clones are missing from TCRdb's copy, which holds only in-frame ones; the method was immunoSEQ multiplex PCR. The profile shows roughly 92,000 clones, roughly 95% of them singletons. Source material: T cells isolated from PBMCs. The receptors come from a human donor in good health.

V and J are TRBV4-3 and TRBJ2-1; 11 bases are a match to TRBD2. Germline CDR1 and CDR2: LGHNA and YSLEER. This CDR3 is built from 14 residues. V lost 2 bases and J lost 6; bases outside the gene matches: 0. CDR3 sequence (DNA): TGCGCCAGCAGCCAAACTAGCGGGAGCAATGAGCAGTTCTTC. This gives the protein CASSQTSGSNEQFF.

Concerning this clone itself: One end of the junction fails to match germline, which may point to a read error. The chain joins TRBV5-4 to TRBJ2-1; 9 bases are shared with TRBD2. This CDR3 is 15 amino acids long. From germline, CDR1 is SGHNT and CDR2 YYREEE (reference sequence). In DNA form, the CDR3 reads TGTGCCAGCAGATTGGCGGGAGGGCCAGGTGATGAGCAGTTCTTC. Its translation is CASRLAGGPGDEQFF.

As concerns this clone: One end of the junction does not line up with germline, which may come from a read error. The chain couples TRBV7-7 to TRBJ2-7; the match to TRBD1 covers 8 bases. The CDR3 runs to 15 residues. CDR1 and CDR2 from the germline V gene are SSHAT and FNYEAQ (reference sequence). Here the CDR3 reads CASSSGQANSYEQYF. In nucleotides, the CDR3 is TGTGCTAGCAGCTCGGGACAGGCCAACTCCTACGAGCAGTACTTC.

This chain connects TRBV6-5 to TRBJ1-3, with D unresolved. The CDR3 consists of 14 residues. Germline V gives CDR1 MNHEY, CDR2 SVGAGI. V was shortened by 4 bases and J by 7 bases, with 14 bases between the two germline ends. CDR3 DNA: TGTGCCAGCAGTTTGAGCACCGGACTCAACACCATATATTTT. This gives the protein CASSLSTGLNTIYF.

This clone is a singleton in its sample. The J gene is TRBJ1-2, the V gene TRBV9, with 11 bases aligning to TRBD1. Per germline, CDR1 SGDLS and CDR2 YYNGEE. Trimming took 0 bases from V and 8 from J; bases not matched to a gene: 6. CDR3 length equals 15 residues. The CDR3 coding sequence is TGTGCCAGCAGCGTAGGCGGACAGGGGGCGATAGGCTACACCTTC. Amino acids: CASSVGGQGAIGYTF.

The table lists this clone with a count of one. The chain carries TRBV27 and TRBJ2-7; D is unresolved. The length of the CDR3 is 13 residues. The V and J ends lost 6 bases and 1 base respectively, with 10 bases between them. CDR1 MNHEY and CDR2 SMNVEV come from the germline V gene (reference sequence). CDR3 in amino acids: CASRDTVSYEQYF. In nucleotides, the CDR3 is TGTGCCAGCAGAGACACAGTTTCCTACGAGCAGTACTTC.

The V gene is TRBV4-3, the J gene TRBJ2-7; TRBD1 is a possible D gene (5 bases). CDR1 is LGHNA, CDR2 YSLEER, per germline. This CDR3 is built from 15 residues. Trimming cost V 0 bases and J 1 base, with 10 bases left between them. CDR3 coding DNA: TGCGCCAGCAGCCAAGATCTAGGGGTTTCCTACGAGCAGTACTTC. Protein sequence: CASSQDLGVSYEQYF.

The V and J genes are TRBV25-1 and TRBJ1-1, with 12 positions matching TRBD1. This CDR3 contains 15 residues. V lost 5 bases to trimming and J lost 5 bases; unmatched junction nucleotides: 6. Germline-derived CDR1 and CDR2 are MGHDK and SYGVNS. CDR3 DNA: TGTGCCAGCAGTTCCCCGGGACAGGGGGCAACTGAAGCTTTCTTT. Translating it yields CASSSPGQGATEAFF.

The chain uses TRBV9 and TRBJ1-1, with TRBD1 identical over 7 bases. Trimming at V came to 4 bases and at J to 1 base, leaving 4 bases not matched to a gene. CDR1 and CDR2 from the germline V gene are SGDLS and YYNGEE. This CDR3 has 14 amino acids. The CDR3 protein is CASSRGQWNTEAFF. CDR3 nucleotide sequence: TGTGCCAGCAGCAGGGGACAGTGGAACACTGAAGCTTTCTTT.

V and J are TRBV25-1 and TRBJ2-2, with 7 bases matching TRBD2. Germline V gene lookup returns CDR1 MGHDK and CDR2 SYGVNS. Losses at the gene ends were 8 bases for V and 6 bases for J; bases not matched to a gene: 0. The CDR3 is made up of 11 amino acids. The DNA for the CDR3 is TGTGCCAGCGGGGGGGCCGGGGAGCTGTTTTTT. Its protein product is CASGGAGELFF.